This T cell receptor beta chain stems from a study of cytomegalovirus exposure and HLA in healthy donors. Notes on the study in general: An analysis was carried out later, and it reportedly showed fewer N-insertions in an Asian-associated ancestry cluster than the 666-donor mean.

PCR used 60 Vbeta primers and 13 Jbeta primers. Sequencing was performed with immunoSEQ multiplex PCR; in TCRdb, only in-frame clones are kept and a portion is missing. The sample has around 150,000 clones; 70% to 85% are singletons. As for the donors, each was a healthy bone marrow donor. As concerns this clone: Its target is not known.

The TCR comes from a man in his forties or fifties in good health and CMV-seronegative. The specimen sequenced was PBMCs.

The CDR3, as DNA: TGTGCCAGCAGTCTCTCGGGGGGTAGCGGGAACCTCGAGCAGTTCTTC. Its protein is CASSLSGGSGNLEQFF. The V gene is TRBV27, the J gene TRBJ2-1, with 8 bases aligning to TRBD2. The CDR3 contains 16 residues. Trimming took 5 bases from V and 10 from J; bases not matched to a gene: 16. The germline CDR1 and CDR2 sequences are MNHEY and SMNVEV (reference sequence).